This T cell receptor beta chain was captured in a study of blood T cell repertoires in COVID-19. Study background: Acute and convalescent COVID-19 samples came from the United States, Italy and Spain. The analysed material was cDNA or gDNA that came from T cells, B-cell-depleted T cells, or PBMCs.

Under the authors' procedure: Quantification of nucleated cells was approximated via reference gene primer amplification. Generated by immunoSEQ multiplex PCR, the TCRdb table keeps only in-frame clones and is missing some. V and J calls plus clone size are reproduced from that table; the DNA served to infer D and trimming. The sample has 200,000 to 250,000 clones; 80% to 85% are singletons. Germline CDR1 reads SGHNT; CDR2 reads YYREEE (reference sequence). The trim removed 2 bases at V and 4 bases at J, leaving 11 bases unmatched. The CDR3 runs to 18 residues. The chain recombines TRBV5-4 with TRBJ2-2; 10 bases are shared with TRBD2. The source of this sequence is a woman aged 60 to 75 with acute or convalescent COVID-19. The sequenced sample consisted of peripheral blood. CDR3 in DNA: TGTGCCAGCAGCTTAAGTGCTAGCGGGGGCTTGGGCACCGGGGAGCTGTTTTTT. It encodes CASSLSASGGLGTGELFF.